One and the same sample provided the 23 T cell receptor beta chains below, sequenced in a study of cytomegalovirus exposure and HLA in healthy donors. The PCR made use of 60 Vbeta and 13 Jbeta primers. Here immunoSEQ multiplex PCR was the method, and the copy in TCRdb shows in-frame clones only, minus some. The sample has 55,000 to 85,000 clones. The sample consisted of PBMCs. These receptors all stem from a female donor in good health and CMV-seropositive.

The J gene is TRBJ2-1, the V gene TRBV6-1; 10 positions agree with TRBD1. From germline, CDR1 is MNHNS and CDR2 SASEGT. The CDR3 extends over 16 amino acids. Trimming cost V 2 bases and J 3 bases; bases outside gene matches: 4. The chain's CDR3 is CASSETGTGVYNEQFF. DNA of the CDR3: TGTGCCAGCAGTGAAACCGGGACAGGGGTCTACAATGAGCAGTTCTTC.

J is TRBJ2-3 and V is TRBV7-2; 8 positions agree with TRBD1. The CDR3 loop spans 14 amino acids. Trimming cost V 5 bases and J 6 bases; bases outside gene matches: 7. Germline lookup yields CDR1 SGHTA and CDR2 FQGNSA. The CDR3: CASSDLGQADTQYF. Written as DNA, the CDR3 is TGTGCCAGCAGCGACCTGGGACAGGCGGATACGCAGTATTTT.

This CDR3 is CASSPSRETQYF. In nucleotides, the CDR3 is TGTGCCAGCAGCCCCTCGCGAGAGACCCAGTACTTC. The chain is built from TRBV6-5 and TRBJ2-5, with unresolved D. The CDR3 loop spans 12 amino acids. The germline V gene encodes CDR1 MNHEY and CDR2 SVGAGI. The germline V and J ends were trimmed by 6 bases and 4 bases, with 9 bases remaining between them.

CDR3 in DNA: TGTGCCAGCAGCCCTGGACTAGCGGGATCCTACGAGCAGTACTTC. Protein product: CASSPGLAGSYEQYF. The chain recombines TRBV11-2 with TRBJ2-7, with 12 bases lining up with TRBD2. This CDR3 spans 15 amino acids. Germline-derived CDR1 and CDR2 are SGHAT and FQNNGV. Germline trimming cut 5 bases from V and 1 base from J; bases unmatched to any gene: 3.

CDR3 DNA: TGTGCCATCACGGACTCCTACGAGCAGTACTTC. Its translation is CAITDSYEQYF. This chain connects TRBV10-3 to TRBJ2-5; no clear D gene. The J call may be incorrect, as the DNA end agrees better with TRBJ2-7. CDR3 length: 11 residues. Germline values: CDR1 ENHRY, CDR2 SYGVKD.

The CDR3 coding sequence is TGTGCCATCAGTCCCGGTTCTTACAGGGGCTCGGGCTATGGCTACACCTTC. It yields the protein CAISPGSYRGSGYGYTF. This chain uses TRBV10-3 with TRBJ1-2, with 7 nucleotides matching TRBD1. The germline gives CDR1 ENHRY, CDR2 SYGVKD. V dropped 5 bases and J dropped 4; count of bases not matched to a gene: 16. The CDR3 is 17 amino acids.

The rearrangement links TRBV7-2 to TRBJ1-5; D gene unclear. V lost 2 bases and J 5 bases, leaving 4 bases between the germline ends. This CDR3 has 12 amino acids. CDR1 is SGHTA and CDR2 is FQGNSA in the germline V gene. CDR3 sequence (DNA): TGTGCCAGCAGCTTACAGGATCAGCCCCAGCATTTT. It yields the protein CASSLQDQPQHF. The variable domain in full, with the rest retrieved from reference TRBV7-2 and TRBJ1-5, is GAGVSQSPSNKVTEKGKDVELRCDPISGHTALYWYRQSLGQGLEFLIYFQGNSAPDKSGLPSDRFSAERTGGSVSTLTIQRTQQEDSAVYLCASSLQDQPQHFGDGTRLSIL.

The V and J genes are TRBV7-3 and TRBJ1-1, with D perhaps TRBD1 (5 bases). Germline lookup yields CDR1 SGHTA and CDR2 FQGTGA. The CDR3 contains 15 residues. Trimming took 5 bases from V and 1 from J, leaving 14 bases between them. Here the CDR3 reads CASSAAGGGNTEAFF. In DNA, the CDR3 is TGTGCCAGCAGCGCCGCGGGCGGGGGGAACACTGAAGCTTTCTTT.

This chain connects TRBV28 to TRBJ2-1; D might be TRBD1 (5 bases). The CDR3 has 12 amino acids. V lost 6 bases to trimming and J lost 5 bases, with 8 bases between them. Germline CDR1 is MDHEN and CDR2 is SYDVKM. CDR3 coding DNA: TGTGCCAGCAGAGGGGCTGACAATGAGCAGTTCTTC. Protein: CASRGADNEQFF.

This rearrangement joins TRBV7-8 to TRBJ2-5, with 7 positions matching TRBD1. This CDR3 is 14 amino acids long. V shed 5 bases, J shed 1 base, and the junction held 4 bases outside the gene matches. CDR1 and CDR2 (germline): SGHVS, FQNEAQ. The CDR3 bases are TGTGCCAGCAGCAGAGACAGGGCCCAAGAGACCCAGTACTTC. It codes for CASSRDRAQETQYF.

The rearrangement uses TRBV19 and TRBJ1-5; D is undetermined. The CDR3 consists of 13 residues. The germline V and J ends were trimmed by 8 bases and 0 bases, with 8 bases remaining between them. Germline V lookup: CDR1 LNHDA, CDR2 SQIVND (reference sequence). CDR3 nucleotides: TGTGCCAGTCGCAGTATTAGCAATCAGCCCCAGCATTTT. Its translation: CASRSISNQPQHF.

Turning to this clone: Other DNA sequences in the sample encode the same CDR3. CDR3: CASSSDRDTEAFF. The CDR3 DNA is TGTGCCAGCAGCAGTGACAGGGACACTGAAGCTTTCTTT. V gene TRBV7-3 combines with J gene TRBJ1-1, with 7 bases matching TRBD1. CDR1 and CDR2 from the germline V gene are SGHTA and FQGTGA. CDR3 length equals 13 residues. Germline trimming cut 5 bases from V and 3 bases from J; bases unmatched to any gene: 3.

The chain has TRBV5-1 and TRBJ1-2; 7 bases agree with TRBD1. V shed 3 bases, J shed 3 bases, and the junction held 8 bases outside the gene matches. The CDR3 extends over 15 amino acids. Looked up from germline, CDR1 is SGHRS and CDR2 is YFSETQ. The CDR3 region has the DNA TGCGCCAGCAGCTCGAGGCCGCAGGGGGACTATGGCTACACCTTC. Translation gives CASSSRPQGDYGYTF.

The chain uses TRBV9 and TRBJ2-1; 12 bases align to TRBD2. V trimming: 3 bases; J trimming: 13 bases; junction bases outside the gene matches: 5. The length of the CDR3 is 13 residues. From germline, CDR1 is SGDLS and CDR2 YYNGEE. In nucleotides, the CDR3 is TGTGCCAGCAGCGCCGGGACTAGCGGGTTTCAGTTCTTC. This gives the protein CASSAGTSGFQFF.

V gene TRBV5-4 combines with J gene TRBJ2-4, with D maybe TRBD2 (5 bases). V dropped 0 bases and J dropped 15 bases, with 13 bases sitting between them. CDR1 and CDR2 (germline): SGHNT, YYREEE (reference sequence). CDR3 length: 12 amino acids. The CDR3 DNA sequence: TGTGCCAGCAGCTTGGAGGAGGCGTCGGGGTACTTC. Translation gives CASSLEEASGYF.

The chain joins TRBV28 to TRBJ2-7; TRBD2 agrees at 7 bases. Germline-derived CDR1 and CDR2 are MDHEN and SYDVKM. This CDR3 spans 16 amino acids. The junction had 9 bases not matched to a gene; V was cut back by 4 bases and J by 0 bases. CDR3 nucleotide sequence: TGTGCCAGCAGTTCTCCTTGGACGGGGGGCTCCTACGAGCAGTACTTC. Translation gives CASSSPWTGGSYEQYF.

This sequence joins TRBV2 and TRBJ1-2, with TRBD1 matching over 8 bases. The CDR3 contains 13 residues. Per the germline V gene, CDR1 is SNHLY and CDR2 is FYNNEI. J lost 0 bases, V lost 9 bases, and 3 bases had no gene match. This chain's CDR3 is CASGQGTNYGYTF. In nucleotides, the CDR3 is TGTGCCAGTGGACAGGGAACTAACTATGGCTACACCTTC.

The rearrangement uses TRBV7-9 and TRBJ2-3; TRBD2 agrees at 8 bases. The V and J ends lost 5 bases and 4 bases, in that order; junction bases with no gene match: 14. Per germline, CDR1 SEHNR and CDR2 FQNEAQ (reference sequence). This CDR3 has 17 amino acids. The CDR3, as DNA: TGTGCCAGCAGCCGTTCTTTAATAGCGGGGACGTCAGATACGCAGTATTTT. This codes for CASSRSLIAGTSDTQYF. Variable domain in full (rest from reference TRBV7-9 and TRBJ2-3): DTGVSQNPRHKITKRGQNVTFRCDPISEHNRLYWYRQTLGQGPEFLTYFQNEAQLEKSRLLSDRFSAERPKGSFSTLEIQRTEQGDSAMYLCASSRSLIAGTSDTQYFGPGTRLTVL.

V gene TRBV18 combines with J gene TRBJ1-5; a weak D match, TRBD1 (5 bases). The CDR3 sequence is 14 residues long. Germline CDR1 KGHSH, CDR2 LQKENI. Trimming took off 1 base at V and 3 bases at J, with 7 bases between the two ends. CDR3 region: CASSPLDTNQPQHF. The CDR3 region has the DNA TGTGCCAGCTCACCACTGGACACCAATCAGCCCCAGCATTTT.

The chain recombines TRBV19 with TRBJ2-6, with 8 bases fitting TRBD1. Germline assignment: CDR1 LNHDA and CDR2 SQIVND (reference sequence). V dropped 7 bases and J dropped 6; count of bases not matched to a gene: 11. The length of the CDR3 is 16 residues. CDR3 protein: CASIAARGPTANVLTF. Written as DNA, the CDR3 is TGTGCCAGTATCGCGGCCAGGGGGCCTACGGCCAACGTCCTGACTTTC. Together with reference TRBV19 and TRBJ2-6, the CDR3 gives the full variable domain: DGGITQSPKYLFRKEGQNVTLSCEQNLNHDAMYWYRQDPGQGLRLIYYSQIVNDFQKGDIAEGYSVSREKKESFPLTVTSAQKNPTAFYLCASIAARGPTANVLTFGAGSRLTVL.

V gene TRBV9 combines with J gene TRBJ1-1, with 7 bases fitting TRBD1. The CDR3 runs 15 residues. Losses at the gene ends were 3 bases for V and 0 bases for J; bases not matched to a gene: 5. Germline values: CDR1 SGDLS, CDR2 YYNGEE. In DNA, the CDR3 is TGTGCCAGCAGCGCCGGACAGGAGCTGAACACTGAAGCTTTCTTT. It specifies CASSAGQELNTEAFF.

The J gene is TRBJ2-1, the V gene TRBV5-1; tentative D call: TRBD1 (6 bases). V was pared by 0 bases and J by 8 bases, with 12 bases between. CDR1 SGHRS and CDR2 YFSETQ come from the germline V gene. This CDR3 contains 14 residues. The CDR3 protein is CASSLVQGNDEQFF. The CDR3 DNA reads TGCGCCAGCAGCTTGGTGCAGGGGAACGATGAGCAGTTCTTC.

V gene TRBV28 combines with J gene TRBJ2-3, with TRBD1 identical over 10 bases. Trimming removed 6 bases from V and 3 bases from J; junction bases left unmatched: 6. Germline values: CDR1 MDHEN, CDR2 SYDVKM. The CDR3 contains 15 residues. CDR3 DNA sequence: TGTGCCAGCAGGACAGGGGGCGCCGGTACAGATACGCAGTATTTT. Translation: CASRTGGAGTDTQYF.